The source of this T cell receptor beta chain is a study of cytomegalovirus exposure and HLA in healthy donors. For the study at large: Some 85 million unique TCRs from HLA-typed donors were held in an early data release. Study results and limitations: As was reported, the classifier diagnosed cytomegalovirus status with high specificity and sensitivity. HLA-A and HLA-B allele assignments for most subjects were reportedly predicted accurately using TCR beta sequences.

The PCR made use of 60 Vbeta and 13 Jbeta primers. Per the original methods: Later reanalysis found approximately 80 million unique TCR beta chains, 9 million to 12 million of them shared. Assay used: immunoSEQ multiplex PCR; TCRdb lists only in-frame clones, some missing. V and J calls and clone size are copied from that table; D and trimming were computed from the DNA. The table includes 150,000 or so clones, about 72% detected once. This clone was counted only a few times. No antigen is known for it. The sequenced material came from PBMCs. The receptor was derived from a man aged 50-59 years in good health and CMV-seropositive.

Here the CDR3 DNA reads TGTGCCAGCAGTGAAAACAGAGGAAACACCATATATTTT. Translating it yields CASSENRGNTIYF. J is TRBJ1-3 and V is TRBV6-4, with no clear D. Germline V CDR1 and CDR2: MRHNA, SNTAGT. The V end lost 3 bases, the J end lost 4 bases, and 7 bases lay between the germline ends. The length of the CDR3 is 13 residues.